This TCR beta chain emerged from a study of blood T cell repertoires in COVID-19. As for the study in general: The United States, Italy and Spain were the sources of the acute and convalescent COVID-19 samples. Nucleic acid was either cDNA or gDNA, and it came from T cells, B-cell-depleted T cells, or PBMCs.

This CDR3 is built from 16 residues. Authors' processing steps: Reference gene primer amplification gave estimated nucleated cell counts. TCRdb's copy holds only in-frame clones and misses some; the assay was immunoSEQ multiplex PCR. D and trimming were read from the DNA, whereas the V and J calls and clone size are those reported in that table. The table shows around 62,000 clones, with 85% occurring only once. This chain connects TRBV21-1 to TRBJ1-5; the table's D call TRBD1 went unverified against the DNA. TRBV21-1 is a pseudogene locus. The sample taken for sequencing was peripheral blood. This TCR derives from a middle-aged man with acute or convalescent COVID-19. The chain's CDR3 is CASSKARRGIDQPQHF. CDR3 sequence (DNA): TGTGCCAGCAGCAAAGCGCGCAGGGGAATAGACCAGCCCCAGCATTTT.